The 11 T cell receptor beta chains in this list originate from one sample, sequenced in a study of blood T cell repertoires in COVID-19. The repertoire was sequenced with immunoSEQ multiplex PCR; TCRdb's copy has only in-frame clones and lacks some. The sample yields approximately 280,000 clones, over 75% seen once. Sequences were obtained from peripheral blood. The receptors were sampled from a woman aged 55-75 years with acute or convalescent COVID-19.

The table lists this clone with a count of one. V gene TRBV7-2 combines with J gene TRBJ1-2; D gene unclear. Germline CDR1 SGHTA, CDR2 FQGNSA. CDR3 size: 15 residues. With 0 bases removed from V and 0 bases from J, the gap between germline ends came to 8 bases. This CDR3 is CASSLAAEANYGYTF. CDR3 coding DNA: TGTGCCAGCAGCTTAGCGGCGGAAGCTAACTATGGCTACACCTTC.

The rearrangement uses TRBV7-9 and TRBJ2-2; D unresolved. The germline gives CDR1 SEHNR, CDR2 FQNEAQ (reference sequence). This CDR3 region has 14 residues. Trimming took 8 bases from V and 2 from J, leaving 12 bases between them. CDR3 in amino acids: CASPDKTNTGELFF. DNA of the CDR3: TGTGCCAGCCCCGACAAAACAAACACCGGGGAGCTGTTTTTT.

This chain joins TRBV4-3 and TRBJ2-7, with TRBD2 matching over 10 bases. The ends lost 2 bases at V and 3 bases at J; junction bases unmatched: 4. The CDR3 length is 15 residues. Germline V gives CDR1 LGHNA, CDR2 YSLEER. This chain's CDR3 is CASSQLAGAHYEQYF. The CDR3 DNA reads TGCGCCAGCAGCCAACTAGCGGGGGCGCACTACGAGCAGTACTTC.

This chain links TRBV7-2 with TRBJ2-6, with D perhaps matching TRBD2 (6 bases). CDR1 and CDR2 from the germline V gene are SGHTA and FQGNSA. This CDR3 has 16 amino acids. Trimming removed 5 bases from V and 0 bases from J, with 11 bases in between. The CDR3 region has the DNA TGTGCCAGCAGCCCAGCTAGCGCCTCTGGGGCCAACGTCCTGACTTTC. Encoded protein: CASSPASASGANVLTF. The full variable domain, in which reference TRBV7-2 and TRBJ2-6 provide the parts outside the CDR3, is GAGVSQSPSNKVTEKGKDVELRCDPISGHTALYWYRQSLGQGLEFLIYFQGNSAPDKSGLPSDRFSAERTGGSVSTLTIQRTQQEDSAVYLCASSPASASGANVLTFGAGSRLTVL.

About this clone itself: One end of the junction fails to match germline, which may point to a read error. The chain joins TRBV28 to TRBJ1-1; no reliable D call. Germline values: CDR1 MDHEN, CDR2 SYDVKM. This CDR3 comprises 15 residues. The CDR3 DNA follows: TGTGCCACCAGTATCAGCCAAGGCGGGAACACTGAAGCTTTCTTT. Protein: CATSISQGGNTEAFF.

The chain uses TRBV5-1 and TRBJ2-7; 8 nucleotides line up with TRBD2. Germline V gene data show CDR1 as SGHRS and CDR2 as YFSETQ. The ends lost 0 bases at V and 1 base at J; junction bases unmatched: 3. CDR3 length: 15 residues. This CDR3 reads CASSLVLAGSYEQYF. CDR3 DNA: TGCGCCAGCAGCTTGGTTCTAGCGGGTTCCTACGAGCAGTACTTC.

The chain employs TRBV6-5 and TRBJ1-5; 7 nucleotides align to TRBD1. Germline V gene lookup returns CDR1 MNHEY and CDR2 SVGAGI. CDR3 length equals 14 residues. The junction had 1 base not matched to a gene; V was cut back by 5 bases and J by 0 bases. This CDR3 is CASSRQGSNQPQHF. The CDR3, as DNA: TGTGCCAGCAGTAGACAGGGTAGCAATCAGCCCCAGCATTTT.

The gene calls are TRBV28 and TRBJ1-5; a possible D gene is TRBD1 (5 bases). Looked up from germline, CDR1 is MDHEN and CDR2 is SYDVKM. This CDR3 is 14 amino acids long. V was cut by 7 bases and J by 7 bases, with 17 bases left in between. CDR3 sequence (DNA): TGTGCCAGCACCTTGGGACTAGGAGGCCAGCCCCAGCATTTT. It is translated as CASTLGLGGQPQHF.

The V call is TRBV6-6, the J call TRBJ1-6, with D possibly TRBD1 on 6 matching bases. Germline loops: CDR1 MNHNY, CDR2 SVGAGI (reference sequence). Between the trimmed V and J ends, which lost 10 bases and 5 bases, there was a span of 12 bases. The CDR3 extends over 13 amino acids. CDR3 in DNA: TGTGCCACCAGGACAGCCAATAATTCACCCCTCCACTTT. Translation gives CATRTANNSPLHF.

This rearrangement joins TRBV5-4 to TRBJ1-6, with D tentatively TRBD1 (5 bases). Trimming removed 1 base at V and 7 bases at J, with 12 bases between. Germline V gene lookup returns CDR1 SGHNT and CDR2 YYREEE (reference sequence). The CDR3 contains 15 residues. The CDR3 nucleotides are TGTGCCAGCAGCTTGTCAGGGCCCAAAAATTCACCCCTCCACTTT. As protein: CASSLSGPKNSPLHF.

The chain has TRBV5-1 and TRBJ2-1; 11 nucleotides line up with TRBD1. With V trimmed by 4 bases and J by 7 bases, 13 bases remained unmatched. Per the germline V gene, CDR1 is SGHRS and CDR2 is YFSETQ. CDR3 length: 17 residues. As DNA, the CDR3 is TGCGCCAGCAGCGCGAGTGGATCCGGGACAGGGGGGAATGAGCAGTTCTTC. Translated: CASSASGSGTGGNEQFF. Looking up the rest from reference TRBV5-1 and TRBJ2-1 gives the full variable domain: KAGVTQTPRYLIKTRGQQVTLSCSPISGHRSVSWYQQTPGQGLQFLFEYFSETQRNKGNFPGRFSGRQFSNSRSEMNVSTLELGDSALYLCASSASGSGTGGNEQFFGPGTRLTVL.